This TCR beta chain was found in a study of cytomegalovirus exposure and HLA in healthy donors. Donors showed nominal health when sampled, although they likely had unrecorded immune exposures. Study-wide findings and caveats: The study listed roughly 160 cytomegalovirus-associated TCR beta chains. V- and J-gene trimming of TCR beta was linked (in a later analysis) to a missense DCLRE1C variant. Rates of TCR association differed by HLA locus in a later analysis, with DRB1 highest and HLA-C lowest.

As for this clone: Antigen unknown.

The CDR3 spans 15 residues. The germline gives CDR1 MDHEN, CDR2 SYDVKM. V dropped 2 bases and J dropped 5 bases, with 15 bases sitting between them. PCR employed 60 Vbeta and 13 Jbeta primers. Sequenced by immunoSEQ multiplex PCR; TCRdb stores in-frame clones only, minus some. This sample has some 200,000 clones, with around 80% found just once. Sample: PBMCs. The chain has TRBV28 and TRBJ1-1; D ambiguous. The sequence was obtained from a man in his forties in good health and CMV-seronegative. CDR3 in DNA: TGTGCCAGCAGTTTAGAGGGTCTGGGAGGAACTGAAGCTTTCTTT. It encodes CASSLEGLGGTEAFF.